This TCR beta chain emerged from a study of technical replicates of blood from a handful of donors. Between the trimmed V and J ends, which lost 7 bases and 0 bases, there was a span of 7 bases. The CDR3 consists of 12 residues. Germline values: CDR1 MDHEN, CDR2 SYDVKM. This table comes from immunoSEQ multiplex PCR, and its TCRdb copy is limited to in-frame clones, with some not included. The data show approximately 70,000 clones, more than 95% seen once. This sequence joins TRBV28 and TRBJ2-7; TRBD2 might be the D (5 bases). Sequenced input: T cells isolated from PBMCs. The source is a human donor in good health. Written as DNA, the CDR3 is TGTGCCAGCAAAGCGGCCTCCTACGAGCAGTACTTC. Amino acids: CASKAASYEQYF.